The 18 T cell receptor beta chains reported below all come from one sample, sequenced in a study of blood T cell repertoires in COVID-19. Data came from immunoSEQ multiplex PCR; TCRdb stores just in-frame clones and leaves some out. The sample contains some 110,000 clones, over 80% of which appear only once. The sequenced sample was peripheral blood. These receptors all come from a woman between 70 and 85 years old with acute or convalescent COVID-19.

This clone was seen a single time. The chain recombines TRBV30 with TRBJ2-7; 7 nucleotides match TRBD1. Trimming at V came to 5 bases and at J to 8 bases, leaving 9 bases not matched to a gene. Germline-derived CDR1 and CDR2 are GTSNPN and SVGIG (reference sequence). The CDR3 consists of 12 residues. The CDR3 DNA sequence: TGTGCCTGGGGTGAGACAGGGTACCAGCAGTACTTC. Its translation: CAWGETGYQQYF.

The table lists this clone with a few counts. CDR3 region: CASSAPGDTQYF. The CDR3 region has the DNA TGTGCCAGCAGCGCACCGGGAGATACGCAGTATTTT. The chain has TRBV11-3 and TRBJ2-3; D remains unclear. Germline V gene sequence: CDR1 SGHNT, CDR2 YENEEA. V dropped 5 bases and J dropped 5 bases, with 8 bases sitting between them. The CDR3 sequence is 12 residues long.

This clone has only a few counts. This chain joins TRBV15 and TRBJ1-4, with TRBD1 matching over 10 bases. Trimming at V came to 4 bases and at J to 11 bases, leaving 10 bases not matched to a gene. The CDR3 is 15 amino acids. The V gene's germline CDR1 is LNHNV and CDR2 YYDKDF (reference sequence). The CDR3 DNA reads TGTGCCACCAGCACGCCGGGACAGGGGAGTAGGAAACTGTTTTTT. The encoded protein is CATSTPGQGSRKLFF.

The gene calls are TRBV19 and TRBJ1-5, with 9 bases identical to TRBD1. From germline, CDR1 is LNHDA and CDR2 SQIVND (reference sequence). The CDR3 covers 15 residues. V trimming: 0 bases; J trimming: 7 bases; junction bases outside the gene matches: 4. The DNA for the CDR3 is TGTGCCAGTAGTATAGAGGACAGGGGAAACCAGCCCCAGCATTTT. This encodes CASSIEDRGNQPQHF. Based on the CDR3 plus reference TRBV19 and TRBJ1-5, the full variable domain is DGGITQSPKYLFRKEGQNVTLSCEQNLNHDAMYWYRQDPGQGLRLIYYSQIVNDFQKGDIAEGYSVSREKKESFPLTVTSAQKNPTAFYLCASSIEDRGNQPQHFGDGTRLSIL.

The V and J genes are TRBV5-6 and TRBJ1-4; no firm D call. This CDR3 is built from 13 residues. V was cut by 7 bases and J by 3 bases, with 10 bases left in between. Germline V gene sequence: CDR1 SGHDT, CDR2 YYEEEE. The CDR3 nucleotides read TGTGCCAGCGAGGAGTGGGCTAATGAAAAACTGTTTTTT. Translated: CASEEWANEKLFF.

The CDR3 coding sequence is TGTGCCAGCAGTTTTACAGGGTTGTCTGGGGCCAACGTCCTGACTTTC. This encodes CASSFTGLSGANVLTF. V usage is TRBV27 and J usage is TRBJ2-6, with D possibly being TRBD1 (6 bases). The V gene lost 3 bases and the J gene lost 1 base, with 10 bases spanning the gap. From germline, CDR1 is MNHEY and CDR2 SMNVEV (reference sequence). The CDR3 covers 16 residues.

J is TRBJ2-5 and V is TRBV4-1, with TRBD2 matching 10 bases. Germline V gives CDR1 MGHRA, CDR2 YSYEKL. CDR3 length: 17 residues. V was clipped by 0 bases and J by 5 bases; unmatched bases: 9. CDR3 in DNA: TGCGCCAGCAGCCAAGATTATGAGCGGGGGGGCCTGGAGACCCAGTACTTC. It specifies CASSQDYERGGLETQYF.

V is TRBV7-8 and J is TRBJ2-3; TRBD1 matches at 9 bases. The germline gives CDR1 SGHVS, CDR2 FQNEAQ. This CDR3 has 18 amino acids. After removal of 10 bases from V and 3 bases from J, the junction contained 20 bases not matched to a gene. The DNA for the CDR3 is TGTGCCACCGAGGCCCCTGACAGGACAGGGGAGGTGACAGATACGCAGTATTTT. Translated, it gives CATEAPDRTGEVTDTQYF.

The chain couples TRBV9 to TRBJ2-3; 8 bases map to TRBD2. The CDR3 covers 18 residues. After removal of 4 bases from V and 0 bases from J, the junction contained 13 bases not matched to a gene. Germline V gene lookup returns CDR1 SGDLS and CDR2 YYNGEE. For the CDR3, the DNA is TGTGCCAGCAGCCTCGAAGGGCGGGGGGACGTTAGCACAGATACGCAGTATTTT. It yields the protein CASSLEGRGDVSTDTQYF.

The V call is TRBV5-4, the J call TRBJ1-1; no clear D. The V end lost 2 bases, the J end lost 0 bases, and 5 bases lay between the germline ends. The CDR3 loop spans 13 amino acids. Germline V gives CDR1 SGHNT, CDR2 YYREEE (reference sequence). The CDR3 sequence is CASSFSVNTEAFF. The DNA for the CDR3 is TGTGCCAGCAGCTTCTCCGTGAACACTGAAGCTTTCTTT.

The chain recombines TRBV11-3 with TRBJ2-1; 12 bases align to TRBD2. The trim removed 5 bases at V and 6 bases at J, leaving 11 bases unmatched. CDR1 and CDR2 from the germline V gene are SGHNT and YENEEA. This CDR3 is 17 amino acids long. CDR3 loop: CASSPALSSGRVNEQFF. In nucleotides, the CDR3 is TGTGCCAGCAGCCCAGCCCTTTCTAGCGGGAGGGTCAATGAGCAGTTCTTC.

The chain combines TRBV6-4 with TRBJ1-1, with 7 positions matching TRBD1. V lost 9 bases, J lost 4 bases, and 5 bases stayed unmatched. Per the germline V gene, CDR1 is MRHNA and CDR2 is SNTAGT. The CDR3 has 12 amino acids. In DNA, the CDR3 is TGTGCCAGACGACAGGGAGCCACTGAAGCTTTCTTT. Protein sequence: CARRQGATEAFF.

The table lists this clone with a few counts. J is TRBJ2-7 and V is TRBV6-6; maybe TRBD2 (6 bases). The CDR3 runs to 16 residues. The V gene's germline CDR1 is MNHNY and CDR2 SVGAGI (reference sequence). Trimming stripped 6 bases from V and 2 bases from J, with 20 bases between. DNA of the CDR3: TGTGCCAGCAGCCTAAGTTGGGGGACTGAACCCTACGAGCAGTACTTC. It encodes CASSLSWGTEPYEQYF.

The table lists this clone with a count of one. The chain joins TRBV2 to TRBJ2-1; 9 bases are a match to TRBD2. Germline-derived CDR1 and CDR2 are SNHLY and FYNNEI. The CDR3 has 14 amino acids. V shed 7 bases, J shed 2 bases, and the junction held 3 bases outside the gene matches. The CDR3 DNA sequence: TGTGCCAGCAAAACTAGCGGGCCCTACAATGAGCAGTTCTTC. Its translation: CASKTSGPYNEQFF.

The chain is built from TRBV28 and TRBJ2-5, with D tentatively TRBD1 (6 bases). Germline CDR1 is MDHEN and CDR2 is SYDVKM. The CDR3 runs to 13 residues. Trimming took 6 bases from V and 5 from J, leaving 13 bases between them. CDR3 residues: CASRPNRVETQYF. CDR3 nucleotide sequence: TGTGCCAGCAGACCGAACAGGGTGGAGACCCAGTACTTC.

The V gene is TRBV6-5, the J gene TRBJ1-3; D is unresolved. The V end was cut by 4 bases, the J end by 0 bases, with 10 bases between. There are 15 residues in the CDR3. CDR1 MNHEY and CDR2 SVGAGI come from the germline V gene. CDR3 DNA sequence: TGTGCCAGCAGTTCCCAACTGAGCTCTGGAAACACCATATATTTT. This codes for CASSSQLSSGNTIYF.

CDR3 coding DNA: TGTGCCAGCAGCCCTGATCGGGAGCGGGAGTTCTACGAGCAGTACTTC. Its translation is CASSPDREREFYEQYF. The chain combines TRBV11-2 with TRBJ2-7; 8 bases match TRBD2. The CDR3 spans 16 residues. The V segment lost 5 bases and the J segment 3 bases; nucleotides outside the gene matches: 12. Germline CDR1 SGHAT, CDR2 FQNNGV.

This chain uses TRBV4-1 with TRBJ2-4; 7 positions match TRBD1. The ends lost 2 bases at V and 6 bases at J; junction bases unmatched: 13. The CDR3 consists of 17 residues. CDR1 MGHRA and CDR2 YSYEKL come from the germline V gene. The CDR3 coding sequence is TGCGCCAGCAGCCAACCTCCGACAGGGACCAAAGGAAACATTCAGTACTTC. Protein product: CASSQPPTGTKGNIQYF.